This T cell receptor (beta chain) was captured by sequencing in a study of cytomegalovirus exposure and HLA in healthy donors. Study results and caveats: As a later analysis showed, a missense DCLRE1C variant was linked to trimming of TCR beta V- and J-genes.

Note on this clone: No antigen is known for it.

In the PCR, 60 Vbeta and 13 Jbeta primers were used. Sequencing was performed with immunoSEQ multiplex PCR; in TCRdb, only in-frame clones are kept and a portion is missing. Among approximately 90,000 clones listed, 85% were seen once. The CDR3 sequence is 18 residues long. CDR1 is SGHRS, CDR2 YFSETQ, per germline. The J segment lost 2 bases and the V segment lost 2 bases, leaving 7 bases of the junction unmatched. The TCR comes from a man in his forties or fifties in good health and CMV-seropositive. What was sequenced was PBMCs. The rearrangement joins TRBV5-1 to TRBJ2-3; 14 nucleotides match TRBD2. CDR3 sequence: CASSFGTSGGKSTDTQYF. The CDR3, as DNA: TGCGCCAGCAGCTTTGGGACTAGCGGGGGAAAATCCACAGATACGCAGTATTTT.